The T cell receptor beta chain described here comes from a study of T-cell reconstitution after alpha-beta-depleted transplantation in children. A library of TCRbeta sequences, prepared with unique molecular identifiers, was generated. TCRdb called the PCR reads again in MiXCR, with one record for every CDR3 protein. The table lists more than 500,000 distinct CDR3 sequences, more than 9.5% of them singletons, with around 13% in the top ten. The CDR3 is 20 residues long. Germline loops: CDR1 DFQATT, CDR2 SNEGSKA (reference sequence). Trimming took 1 base from V and 0 from J; bases not matched to a gene: 14. Notes on the study in general: The origin of alpha-beta T cells about two months after transplant was reportedly several hundred expanded graft clones.

Note on this clonotype: Its cognate antigen is unknown.

This rearrangement joins TRBV20-1 to TRBJ2-1, with 11 nucleotides matching TRBD2. The sequenced sample was PBMCs, mostly from graft donor cells, obtained 180 days after TCRalphabeta/CD19-depleted stem cell transplant. The sequence was collected from a female patient aged 2-9 years who had a stem cell transplant for aplastic anemia, so the T cells may come from the graft donor. The CDR3 reads CSARAHSGRGLPSSYNEQFF. The CDR3 region has the DNA TGCAGTGCTAGAGCCCATAGCGGGAGGGGGCTTCCAAGCTCCTACAATGAGCAGTTCTTC.